A single sample is the source of the 27 T cell receptor beta chains below, sequenced in a study of blood T cell repertoires in COVID-19. Here immunoSEQ multiplex PCR was the method, and the copy in TCRdb shows in-frame clones only, minus some. The sample records fewer than 400,000 clones, around 86% being singletons. Sequencing used PBMCs or T cells enriched from blood (not recorded which). The receptors originated from a man aged 30-40 years who had recovered from COVID-19.

The chain has TRBV5-5 and TRBJ2-5, with 12 bases lining up with TRBD2. Trimming at V came to 1 base and at J to 2 bases, leaving 0 bases not matched to a gene. The germline gives CDR1 SGHKS, CDR2 YYEKEE (reference sequence). The CDR3 length is 15 residues. CDR3 amino acids: CASSLTSGGQETQYF. In DNA form, the CDR3 reads TGTGCCAGCAGCTTGACTAGCGGGGGGCAAGAGACCCAGTACTTC.

V gene TRBV7-9 combines with J gene TRBJ1-4; TRBD1 matches at 10 bases. V lost 5 bases and J lost 7; bases outside the gene matches: 4. CDR1 and CDR2 from the germline V gene are SEHNR and FQNEAQ (reference sequence). The CDR3 is 14 amino acids. CDR3 DNA: TGTGCCAGCAGCCCCGGGACAGGGGTTGAAAAACTGTTTTTT. This gives the protein CASSPGTGVEKLFF.

This chain uses TRBV6-4 with TRBJ1-5; 9 bases agree with TRBD1. Germline V gene data show CDR1 as MRHNA and CDR2 as SNTAGT. This CDR3 spans 19 amino acids. With V trimmed by 0 bases and J by 1 base, 10 bases remained unmatched. The CDR3 nucleotides are TGTGCCAGCAGTGACTCACAGGGGGCTCCCTTAACGAGCAATCAGCCCCAGCATTTT. It yields the protein CASSDSQGAPLTSNQPQHF.

The chain recombines TRBV6-1 with TRBJ1-2; 11 nucleotides line up with TRBD1. With V trimmed by 2 bases and J by 3 bases, 5 bases remained unmatched. Germline V gene lookup returns CDR1 MNHNS and CDR2 SASEGT. The CDR3 totals 16 residues. The CDR3 DNA is TGTGCCAGCAGTGAACGGGGGGACAGGGGGGACTATGGCTACACCTTC. This sequence encodes CASSERGDRGDYGYTF.

The rearrangement uses TRBV3-1 (or the pseudogene TRBV3-2) and TRBJ1-2, with no clear D. The germline CDR1 and CDR2 sequences are LGHDT and YNNKEL (reference sequence). V was clipped by 0 bases and J by 8 bases, with 19 bases between them. The CDR3 loop spans 16 amino acids. CDR3 in amino acids: CASSQDLGISIFGYTF. CDR3 nucleotides: TGTGCCAGCAGCCAAGATCTCGGGATTTCCATCTTCGGCTACACCTTC.

Written as DNA, the CDR3 is TGTGCCAGCAGTTTTTTGGCCGCCACCGGGGAGCTGTTTTTT. Its protein product is CASSFLAATGELFF. This chain connects TRBV28 to TRBJ2-2; unclear D gene. Trimming removed 3 bases from V and 4 bases from J, with 9 bases in between. In germline, CDR1 is MDHEN, CDR2 SYDVKM. This CDR3 has 14 amino acids.

The chain couples TRBV14 to TRBJ2-7; D is ambiguous. CDR3 size: 15 residues. CDR1 and CDR2 from the germline V gene are SGHDN and FVKESK. V lost 6 bases and J lost 0, with 15 bases in between. The CDR3 here is CASRHDPGSSYEQYF. Written as DNA, the CDR3 is TGTGCCAGCAGGCACGACCCCGGGTCCTCCTACGAGCAGTACTTC.

The CDR3 loop reads CASSPQTYNEQFF. CDR3 in DNA: TGTGCCAGCAGTCCCCAAACCTACAATGAGCAGTTCTTC. The chain employs TRBV27 and TRBJ2-1; D uncertain. CDR3 length: 13 residues. Germline values: CDR1 MNHEY, CDR2 SMNVEV (reference sequence). Trimming removed 5 bases from V and 2 bases from J, with 7 bases in between.

The rearrangement links TRBV7-2 to TRBJ2-7; 9 bases match TRBD2. Per the germline V gene, CDR1 is SGHTA and CDR2 is FQGNSA. V shed 0 bases and J 5 bases; nucleotides not matched to a gene: 8. This CDR3 comprises 16 residues. This CDR3 reads CASSLATTSGHHEQYF. CDR3 in DNA: TGTGCCAGCAGCTTAGCGACAACTAGCGGGCACCACGAGCAGTACTTC. The whole variable domain, remainder taken from reference TRBV7-2 and TRBJ2-7, is GAGVSQSPSNKVTEKGKDVELRCDPISGHTALYWYRQSLGQGLEFLIYFQGNSAPDKSGLPSDRFSAERTGGSVSTLTIQRTQQEDSAVYLCASSLATTSGHHEQYFGPGTRLTVT.

The chain uses TRBV30 and TRBJ2-1; TRBD1 might be the D (6 bases). The CDR3 length is 15 residues. V shed 0 bases and J shed 9 bases, with 18 bases lying between them. The germline gives CDR1 GTSNPN, CDR2 SVGIG (reference sequence). CDR3 sequence: CAWSVWTAGQREQFF. CDR3 nucleotides: TGTGCCTGGAGTGTATGGACAGCTGGGCAGCGTGAGCAGTTCTTC.

This chain uses TRBV19 with TRBJ2-3, with 9 bases aligning to TRBD1. Germline CDR1 and CDR2: LNHDA and SQIVND (reference sequence). V shed 8 bases and J 2 bases; nucleotides not matched to a gene: 8. The length of the CDR3 is 15 residues. The CDR3 here is CASLPGQGLTDTQYF. Written as DNA, the CDR3 is TGTGCCAGTCTCCCGGGACAGGGACTCACAGATACGCAGTATTTT. The whole variable domain, filled in from reference TRBV19 and TRBJ2-3, reads DGGITQSPKYLFRKEGQNVTLSCEQNLNHDAMYWYRQDPGQGLRLIYYSQIVNDFQKGDIAEGYSVSREKKESFPLTVTSAQKNPTAFYLCASLPGQGLTDTQYFGPGTRLTVL.

The chain carries TRBV19 and TRBJ2-2; D is ambiguous. Germline-derived CDR1 and CDR2 are LNHDA and SQIVND (reference sequence). V was trimmed by 5 bases and J by 0 bases, leaving 16 bases between them. CDR3 size: 17 residues. CDR3 region: CASSPEHGRANTGELFF. The CDR3 DNA sequence: TGTGCCAGTAGTCCAGAACACGGTCGGGCGAACACCGGGGAGCTGTTTTTT.

The genes are TRBV18 and TRBJ2-3; 8 bases match TRBD2. V dropped 0 bases and J dropped 5; count of bases not matched to a gene: 4. The germline gives CDR1 KGHSH, CDR2 LQKENI. The CDR3 consists of 15 residues. The CDR3 reads CASSPPERGLDTQYF. For the CDR3, the DNA is TGTGCCAGCTCACCACCGGAGCGGGGGTTAGATACGCAGTATTTT.

The rearrangement uses TRBV24-1 and TRBJ2-2; 7 bases are shared with TRBD1. Unmatched junction bases numbered 10, after V lost 4 bases and J lost 6 bases. From germline, CDR1 is KGHDR and CDR2 SFDVKD. The CDR3 contains 16 residues. The CDR3 loop is CATSDPNRGRAGELFF. The CDR3 nucleotides read TGTGCCACCAGTGACCCCAACAGGGGAAGGGCCGGGGAGCTGTTTTTT.

V is TRBV11-2 and J is TRBJ1-1; the match to TRBD1 covers 9 bases. CDR3 length equals 15 residues. The V and J ends lost 3 bases and 5 bases, in that order; junction bases with no gene match: 7. Germline lookup yields CDR1 SGHAT and CDR2 FQNNGV. CDR3 coding DNA: TGTGCCAGCAGCTTGAGCCGGGACAGGGATACTGAAGCTTTCTTT. It encodes CASSLSRDRDTEAFF.

The CDR3 loop is CASSPGLAAYEQYF. The CDR3 DNA is TGTGCCAGCAGCCCAGGACTAGCCGCCTACGAGCAGTACTTC. The chain is built from TRBV7-8 and TRBJ2-7, with TRBD2 identical over 8 bases. Germline V gene lookup returns CDR1 SGHVS and CDR2 FQNEAQ. Trimming removed 5 bases from V and 2 bases from J; junction bases left unmatched: 5. The CDR3 runs 14 residues.

The V gene is TRBV2, the J gene TRBJ1-2; D is possibly TRBD1 (6 bases). Germline lookup yields CDR1 SNHLY and CDR2 FYNNEI. The CDR3 loop spans 15 amino acids. Trimming pared 2 bases from V and 3 bases from J, leaving 13 bases between. The CDR3 region has the DNA TGTGCCAGCAGTGAACAGGGGATGGGGGACTATGGCTACACCTTC. It codes for CASSEQGMGDYGYTF.

The V and J genes are TRBV6-4 and TRBJ2-1; TRBD1 is a possible D gene (5 bases). V was clipped by 6 bases and J by 4 bases, with 16 bases between them. The CDR3 sequence is 15 residues long. The germline CDR1 and CDR2 sequences are MRHNA and SNTAGT. Here the CDR3 reads CASRKRQIEYNEQFF. The CDR3 bases are TGTGCCAGCAGGAAAAGACAGATAGAATACAATGAGCAGTTCTTC.

The CDR3 DNA is TGTGCCAGCTGGGATACCGGGACAGGATCATATGGCTACACCTTC. Amino acids: CASWDTGTGSYGYTF. The rearrangement uses TRBV28 and TRBJ1-2; 8 bases are shared with TRBD1. V shed 8 bases, J shed 5 bases, and the junction held 13 bases outside the gene matches. The CDR3 runs 15 residues. Germline V gives CDR1 MDHEN, CDR2 SYDVKM.

The J gene is TRBJ1-1, the V gene TRBV29-1; 11 nucleotides agree with TRBD1. The V segment lost 6 bases and the J segment 5 bases; nucleotides outside the gene matches: 5. The CDR3 runs to 13 residues. Germline V lookup: CDR1 SQVTM, CDR2 ANQGSEA. The CDR3 nucleotides read TGCAGCGTGTGGACAGGGGGCCGAACTGAAGCTTTCTTT. Its protein product is CSVWTGGRTEAFF.

This clone was counted ten times or more. The genes are TRBV5-5 and TRBJ1-1; D gene uncertain. This CDR3 region has 18 residues. Germline loops: CDR1 SGHKS, CDR2 YYEKEE (reference sequence). Trimming took 3 bases from V and 0 from J, leaving 21 bases between them. The CDR3 is CASSSGMMWEFLNTEAFF. Here the CDR3 DNA reads TGTGCCAGCAGCTCGGGGATGATGTGGGAGTTCTTGAACACTGAAGCTTTCTTT.

V gene TRBV11-2 combines with J gene TRBJ2-7; possibly TRBD2 for D (5 bases). From germline, CDR1 is SGHAT and CDR2 FQNNGV. Trimming cost V 0 bases and J 2 bases, with 20 bases left between them. The CDR3 runs 18 residues. CDR3 sequence (DNA): TGTGCCAGCAGCTTAGATTACTTTACGGGATCCCTAGCCTACGAGCAGTACTTC. Protein product: CASSLDYFTGSLAYEQYF.

This rearrangement joins TRBV6-1 to TRBJ1-2, with D hard to call. The V gene lost 0 bases and the J gene lost 7 bases, with 15 bases spanning the gap. CDR3 length: 15 residues. Germline lookup yields CDR1 MNHNS and CDR2 SASEGT. The CDR3 is CASSEAPREFGGYTF. CDR3 in DNA: TGTGCCAGCAGTGAAGCGCCACGGGAGTTCGGTGGCTACACCTTC.

This chain links TRBV28 with TRBJ2-7, with D possibly TRBD1 on 5 matching bases. V lost 5 bases to trimming and J lost 1 base, with 15 bases between them. The CDR3 has 15 residues. CDR1 and CDR2 (germline): MDHEN, SYDVKM. In DNA form, the CDR3 reads TGTGCCAGCAGTCCACCCTCCGGACATTCCTACGAGCAGTACTTC. The encoded protein is CASSPPSGHSYEQYF.

This sequence joins TRBV24-1 and TRBJ2-7, with 9 bases that match TRBD1. The CDR3 consists of 15 residues. J lost 3 bases, V lost 3 bases, and 5 bases had no gene match. CDR1 is KGHDR, CDR2 SFDVKD, per germline. The CDR3 is CATSDAGTGIYEQYF. The DNA for the CDR3 is TGTGCCACCAGTGATGCCGGGACAGGGATCTACGAGCAGTACTTC.

The chain links TRBV7-9 to TRBJ1-4, with 8 positions matching TRBD1. Germline CDR1 is SEHNR and CDR2 is FQNEAQ (reference sequence). This CDR3 is built from 14 residues. V trimming: 5 bases; J trimming: 7 bases; junction bases outside the gene matches: 6. In DNA, the CDR3 is TGTGCCAGCAGCCTCGACAGGGGAGGTGAAAAACTGTTTTTT. Protein product: CASSLDRGGEKLFF.

This chain joins TRBV28 and TRBJ1-5; 7 bases are shared with TRBD1. CDR3 length: 14 amino acids. Germline CDR1 MDHEN, CDR2 SYDVKM. V lost 4 bases and J lost 7; bases outside the gene matches: 7. CDR3 nucleotide sequence: TGTGCCAGCAGTTCCCGGACAGGAAAACAGCCCCAGCATTTT. It specifies CASSSRTGKQPQHF. Filled out from reference TRBV28 and TRBJ1-5, the complete variable domain reads DVKVTQSSRYLVKRTGEKVFLECVQDMDHENMFWYRQDPGLGLRLIYFSYDVKMKEKGDIPEGYSVSREKKERFSLILESASTNQTSMYLCASSSRTGKQPQHFGDGTRLSIL.